The sequence of this T cell receptor (beta chain) was determined in a study of T cell clonotyping in hematopoietic cell transplantation. Sequencing used immunoSEQ multiplex PCR; TCRdb keeps in-frame clones, though not all of them. The sample lists about 29,000 clones, 60% to 85% occurring once. Broader study findings: Recipient TCR diversity dropped after transplant; expanded clonotypes rose from day 30 to 180.

CDR3 length equals 14 residues. Trimming pared 0 bases from V and 6 bases from J, leaving 13 bases between. Time point described: recipient sample about 28 days before transplant, after cytoreduction. A remark on this clone: Its antigen is as yet unknown.

This TCR was recovered from a woman younger than 45 with chronic myeloid leukemia. Some clones in this sample may be carry-over from other donors' samples. This sample comprised peripheral blood mononuclear cells, obtained before stem cell transplant. This chain joins TRBV5-3 and TRBJ2-7; D assignment may be TRBD1 or TRBD2 (6 bases each). TRBV5-3 has ORF status, its function being uncertain. CDR3 protein: CARSLEGGTTEQYF. CDR3 coding DNA: TGTGCCAGAAGCTTGGAAGGGGGGACAACCGAGCAGTACTTC.